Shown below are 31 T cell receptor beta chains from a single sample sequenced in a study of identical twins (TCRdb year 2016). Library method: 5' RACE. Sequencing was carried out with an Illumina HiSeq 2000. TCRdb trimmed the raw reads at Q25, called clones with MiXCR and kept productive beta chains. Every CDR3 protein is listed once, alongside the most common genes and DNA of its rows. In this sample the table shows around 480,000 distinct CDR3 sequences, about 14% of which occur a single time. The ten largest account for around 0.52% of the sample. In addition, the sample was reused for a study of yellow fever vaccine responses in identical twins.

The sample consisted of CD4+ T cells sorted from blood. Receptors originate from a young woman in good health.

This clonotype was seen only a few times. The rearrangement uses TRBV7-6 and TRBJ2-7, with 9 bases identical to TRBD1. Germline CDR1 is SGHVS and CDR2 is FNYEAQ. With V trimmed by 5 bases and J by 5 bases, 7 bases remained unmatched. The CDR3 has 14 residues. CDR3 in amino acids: CASSLGQGWDEQYF. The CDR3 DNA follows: TGTGCCAGCAGCCTCGGACAGGGGTGGGACGAGCAGTACTTC.

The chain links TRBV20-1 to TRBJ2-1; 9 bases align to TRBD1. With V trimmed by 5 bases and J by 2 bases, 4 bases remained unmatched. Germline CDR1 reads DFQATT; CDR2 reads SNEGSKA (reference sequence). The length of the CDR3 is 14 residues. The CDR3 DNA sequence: TGCAGTGCTTGGGACAGGGTCACCTACAATGAGCAGTTCTTC. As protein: CSAWDRVTYNEQFF.

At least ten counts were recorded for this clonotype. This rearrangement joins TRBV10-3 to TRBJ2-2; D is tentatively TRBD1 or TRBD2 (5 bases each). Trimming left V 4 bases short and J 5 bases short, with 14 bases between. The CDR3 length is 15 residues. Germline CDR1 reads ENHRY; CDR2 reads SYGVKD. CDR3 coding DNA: TGTGCCATCAGTGGTCCCGAGAGGGGTACCGGGGAGCTGTTTTTT. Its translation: CAISGPERGTGELFF.

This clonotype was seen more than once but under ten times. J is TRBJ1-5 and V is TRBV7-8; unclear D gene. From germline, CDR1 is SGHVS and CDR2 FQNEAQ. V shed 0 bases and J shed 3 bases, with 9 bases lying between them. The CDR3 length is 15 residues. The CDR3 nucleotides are TGTGCCAGCAGCTTAGCATGGGTCCCCAATCAGCCCCAGCATTTT. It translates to CASSLAWVPNQPQHF.

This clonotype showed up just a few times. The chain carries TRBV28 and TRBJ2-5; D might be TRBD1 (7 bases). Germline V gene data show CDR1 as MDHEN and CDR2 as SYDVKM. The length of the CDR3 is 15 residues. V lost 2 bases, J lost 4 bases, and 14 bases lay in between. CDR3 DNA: TGTGCCAGCAGTTTAGTCAGGGGGGTCCTAGAGACCCAGTACTTC. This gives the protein CASSLVRGVLETQYF.

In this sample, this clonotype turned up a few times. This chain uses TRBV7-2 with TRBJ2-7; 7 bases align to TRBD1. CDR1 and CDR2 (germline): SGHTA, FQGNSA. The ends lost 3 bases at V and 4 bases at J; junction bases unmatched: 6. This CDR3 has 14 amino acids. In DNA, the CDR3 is TGTGCCAGCAGCTTGGGCAGGGGGATGTACGAGCAGTACTTC. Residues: CASSLGRGMYEQYF.

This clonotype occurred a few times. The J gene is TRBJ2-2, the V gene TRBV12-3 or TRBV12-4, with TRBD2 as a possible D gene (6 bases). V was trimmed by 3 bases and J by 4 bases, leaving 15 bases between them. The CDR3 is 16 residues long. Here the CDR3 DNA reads TGTGCCAGCAGTTTCCTAAGACTAGTGGGCACCGGGGAGCTGTTTTTT. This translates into CASSFLRLVGTGELFF.

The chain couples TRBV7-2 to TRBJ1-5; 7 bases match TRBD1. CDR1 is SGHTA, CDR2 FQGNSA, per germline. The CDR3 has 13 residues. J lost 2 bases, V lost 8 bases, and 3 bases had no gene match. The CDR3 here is CASGTVGNQPQHF. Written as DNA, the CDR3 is TGTGCCAGCGGGACAGTGGGCAATCAGCCCCAGCATTTT.

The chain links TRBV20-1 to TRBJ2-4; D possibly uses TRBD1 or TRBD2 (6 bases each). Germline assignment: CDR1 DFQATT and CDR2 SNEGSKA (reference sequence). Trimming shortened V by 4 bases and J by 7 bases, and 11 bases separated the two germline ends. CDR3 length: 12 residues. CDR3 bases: TGCAGTGCTACAAAGGGGGGTAACATTCAGTACTTC. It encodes CSATKGGNIQYF.

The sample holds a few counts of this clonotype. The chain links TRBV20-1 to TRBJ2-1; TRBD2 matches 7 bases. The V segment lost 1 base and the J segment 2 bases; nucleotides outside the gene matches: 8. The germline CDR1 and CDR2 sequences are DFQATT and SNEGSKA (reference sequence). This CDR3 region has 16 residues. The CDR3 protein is CSARARGGVPYNEQFF. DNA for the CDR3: TGCAGTGCTAGAGCTCGGGGAGGGGTTCCCTACAATGAGCAGTTCTTC.

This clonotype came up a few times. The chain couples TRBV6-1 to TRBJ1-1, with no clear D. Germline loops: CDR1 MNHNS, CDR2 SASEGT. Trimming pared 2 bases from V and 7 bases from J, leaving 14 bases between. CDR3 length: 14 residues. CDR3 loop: CASSEQTQDGEAFF. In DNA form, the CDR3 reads TGTGCCAGCAGTGAACAAACCCAGGACGGTGAAGCTTTCTTT.

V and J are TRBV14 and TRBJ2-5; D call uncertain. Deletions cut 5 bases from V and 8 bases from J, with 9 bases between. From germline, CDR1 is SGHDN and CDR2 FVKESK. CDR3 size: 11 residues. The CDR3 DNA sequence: TGTGCCAGCAGCAGCGAGCGAACCCAGTACTTC. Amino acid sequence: CASSSERTQYF.

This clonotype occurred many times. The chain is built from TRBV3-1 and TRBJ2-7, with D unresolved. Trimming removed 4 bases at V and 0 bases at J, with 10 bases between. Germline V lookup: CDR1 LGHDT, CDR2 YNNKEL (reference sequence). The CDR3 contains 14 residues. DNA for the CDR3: TGTGCCAGCAGCCGACGGTCAGACTCCTACGAGCAGTACTTC. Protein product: CASSRRSDSYEQYF.

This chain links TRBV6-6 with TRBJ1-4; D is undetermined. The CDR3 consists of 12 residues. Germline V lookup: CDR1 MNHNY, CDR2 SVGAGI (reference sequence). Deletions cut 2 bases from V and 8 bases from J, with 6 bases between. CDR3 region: CASSYPGEKLFF. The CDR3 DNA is TGTGCCAGCAGTTACCCGGGGGAAAAACTGTTTTTT.

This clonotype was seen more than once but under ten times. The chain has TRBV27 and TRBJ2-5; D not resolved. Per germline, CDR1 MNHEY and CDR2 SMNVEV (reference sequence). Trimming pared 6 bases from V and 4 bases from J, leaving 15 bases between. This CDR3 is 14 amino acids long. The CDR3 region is CASSLRSDGETQYF. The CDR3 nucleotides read TGTGCCAGCAGCCTACGGTCAGACGGAGAGACCCAGTACTTC.

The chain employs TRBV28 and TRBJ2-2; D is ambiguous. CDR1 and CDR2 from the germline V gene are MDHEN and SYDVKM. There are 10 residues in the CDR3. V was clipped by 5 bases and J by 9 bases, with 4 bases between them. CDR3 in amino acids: CASSTRELFF. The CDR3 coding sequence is TGTGCCAGCAGTACCAGGGAGCTGTTTTTT.

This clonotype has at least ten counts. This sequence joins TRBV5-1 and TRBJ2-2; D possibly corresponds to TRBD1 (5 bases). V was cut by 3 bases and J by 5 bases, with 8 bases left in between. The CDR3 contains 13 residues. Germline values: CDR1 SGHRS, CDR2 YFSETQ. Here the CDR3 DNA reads TGCGCCAGCAGCTACCAGGGTACCGGGGAGCTGTTTTTT. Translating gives CASSYQGTGELFF.

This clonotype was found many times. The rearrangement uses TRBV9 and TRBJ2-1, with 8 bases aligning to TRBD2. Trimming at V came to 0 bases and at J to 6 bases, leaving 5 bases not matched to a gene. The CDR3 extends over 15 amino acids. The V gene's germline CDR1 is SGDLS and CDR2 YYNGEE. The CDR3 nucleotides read TGTGCCAGCAGCGTAGTGAGCGGGAGCCCCAATGAGCAGTTCTTC. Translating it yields CASSVVSGSPNEQFF.

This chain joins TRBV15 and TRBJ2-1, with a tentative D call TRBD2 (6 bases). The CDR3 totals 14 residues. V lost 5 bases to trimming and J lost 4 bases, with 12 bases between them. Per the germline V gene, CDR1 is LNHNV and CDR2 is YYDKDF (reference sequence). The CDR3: CATSLGGDYNEQFF. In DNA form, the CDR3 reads TGTGCCACCAGCCTCGGGGGAGATTACAATGAGCAGTTCTTC. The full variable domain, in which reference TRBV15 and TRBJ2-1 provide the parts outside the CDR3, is DAMVIQNPRYQVTQFGKPVTLSCSQTLNHNVMYWYQQKSSQAPKLLFHYYDKDFNNEADTPDNFQSRRPNTSFCFLDIRSPGLGDTAMYLCATSLGGDYNEQFFGPGTRLTVL.

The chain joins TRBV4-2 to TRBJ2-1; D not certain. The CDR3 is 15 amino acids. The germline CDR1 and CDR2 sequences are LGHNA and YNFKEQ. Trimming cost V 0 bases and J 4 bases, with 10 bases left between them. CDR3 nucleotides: TGTGCCAGCAGCCAAGAGGCCATCGGTTACAATGAGCAGTTCTTC. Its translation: CASSQEAIGYNEQFF.

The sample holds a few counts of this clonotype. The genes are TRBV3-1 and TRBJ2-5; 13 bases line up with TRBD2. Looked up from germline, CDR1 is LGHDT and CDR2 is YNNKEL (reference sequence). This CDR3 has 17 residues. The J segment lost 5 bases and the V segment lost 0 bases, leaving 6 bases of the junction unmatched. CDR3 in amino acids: CASSQELAGGRMETQYF. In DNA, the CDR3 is TGTGCCAGCAGCCAAGAACTAGCGGGGGGGCGAATGGAGACCCAGTACTTC.

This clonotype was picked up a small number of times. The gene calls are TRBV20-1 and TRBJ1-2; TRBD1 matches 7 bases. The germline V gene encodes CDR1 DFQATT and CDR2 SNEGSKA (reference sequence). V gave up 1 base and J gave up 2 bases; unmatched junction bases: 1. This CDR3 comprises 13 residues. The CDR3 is CSARATGNYGYTF. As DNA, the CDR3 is TGCAGTGCTAGAGCGACAGGGAACTATGGCTACACCTTC.

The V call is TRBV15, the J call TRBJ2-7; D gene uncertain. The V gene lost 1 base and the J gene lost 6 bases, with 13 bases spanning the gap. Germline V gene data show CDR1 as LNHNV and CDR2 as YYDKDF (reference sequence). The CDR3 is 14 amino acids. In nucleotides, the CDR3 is TGTGCCACCAGCAGAGTCTTGCTCGCTAGCGAGCAGTACTTC. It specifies CATSRVLLASEQYF.

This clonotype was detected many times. CDR3 sequence: CASSLALETQYF. The CDR3 DNA reads as TGTGCCAGCAGTTTAGCGCTAGAGACCCAGTACTTC. The V call is TRBV12-3 or TRBV12-4, the J call TRBJ2-5; D unclear. V was clipped by 0 bases and J by 4 bases, with 3 bases between them. CDR3 length: 12 amino acids.

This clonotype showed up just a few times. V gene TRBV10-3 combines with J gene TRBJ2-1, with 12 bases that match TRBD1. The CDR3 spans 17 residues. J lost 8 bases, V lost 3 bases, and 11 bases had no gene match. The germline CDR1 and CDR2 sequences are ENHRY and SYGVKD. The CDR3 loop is CAISDVFSGQGAYEQFF. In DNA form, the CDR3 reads TGTGCCATCAGTGACGTTTTTTCGGGACAGGGGGCTTATGAGCAGTTCTTC.

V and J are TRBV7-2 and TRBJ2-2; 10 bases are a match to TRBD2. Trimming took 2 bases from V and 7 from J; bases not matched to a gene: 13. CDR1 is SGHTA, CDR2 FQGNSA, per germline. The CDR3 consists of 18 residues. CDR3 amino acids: CASSLRLAGANRVGELFF. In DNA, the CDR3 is TGTGCCAGCAGCTTAAGGCTAGCGGGGGCAAACAGGGTCGGGGAGCTGTTTTTT. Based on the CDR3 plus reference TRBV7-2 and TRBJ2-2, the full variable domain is GAGVSQSPSNKVTEKGKDVELRCDPISGHTALYWYRQSLGQGLEFLIYFQGNSAPDKSGLPSDRFSAERTGGSVSTLTIQRTQQEDSAVYLCASSLRLAGANRVGELFFGEGSRLTVL.

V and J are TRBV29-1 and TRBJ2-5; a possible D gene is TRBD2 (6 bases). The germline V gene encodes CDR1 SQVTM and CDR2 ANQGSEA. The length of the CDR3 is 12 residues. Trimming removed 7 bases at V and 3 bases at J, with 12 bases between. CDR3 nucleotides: TGCAGCGCTTGGGGGGAGAAAGAGACCCAGTACTTC. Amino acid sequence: CSAWGEKETQYF.

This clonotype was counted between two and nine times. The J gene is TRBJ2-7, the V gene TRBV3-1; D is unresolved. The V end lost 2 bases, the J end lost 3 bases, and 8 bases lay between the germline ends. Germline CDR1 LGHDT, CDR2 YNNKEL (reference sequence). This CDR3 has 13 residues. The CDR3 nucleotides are TGTGCCAGCAGCCAATATAACAACTACGAGCAGTACTTC. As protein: CASSQYNNYEQYF.

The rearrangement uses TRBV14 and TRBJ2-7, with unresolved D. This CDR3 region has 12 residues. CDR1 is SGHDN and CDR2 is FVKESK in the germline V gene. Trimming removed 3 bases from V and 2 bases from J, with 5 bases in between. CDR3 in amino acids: CASSHQPYEQYF. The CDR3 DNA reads TGTGCCAGCAGCCATCAACCCTACGAGCAGTACTTC. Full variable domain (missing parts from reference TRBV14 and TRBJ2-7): EAGVTQFPSHSVIEKGQTVTLRCDPISGHDNLYWYRRVMGKEIKFLLHFVKESKQDESGMPNNRFLAERTGGTYSTLKVQPAELEDSGVYFCASSHQPYEQYFGPGTRLTVT.

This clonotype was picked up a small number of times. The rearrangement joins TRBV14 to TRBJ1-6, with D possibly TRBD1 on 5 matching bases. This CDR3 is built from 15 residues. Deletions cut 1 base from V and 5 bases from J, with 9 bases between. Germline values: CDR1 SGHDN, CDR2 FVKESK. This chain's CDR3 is CASSQVRQHNSPLHF. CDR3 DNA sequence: TGTGCCAGCAGCCAAGTTAGACAGCATAATTCACCCCTCCACTTT.

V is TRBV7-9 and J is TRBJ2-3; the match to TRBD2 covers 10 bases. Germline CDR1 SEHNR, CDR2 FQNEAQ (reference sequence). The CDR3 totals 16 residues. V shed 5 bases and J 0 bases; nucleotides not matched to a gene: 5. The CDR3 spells CASSQHSGRSTDTQYF. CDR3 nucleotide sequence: TGTGCCAGCAGCCAACATAGCGGGAGGAGCACAGATACGCAGTATTTT.